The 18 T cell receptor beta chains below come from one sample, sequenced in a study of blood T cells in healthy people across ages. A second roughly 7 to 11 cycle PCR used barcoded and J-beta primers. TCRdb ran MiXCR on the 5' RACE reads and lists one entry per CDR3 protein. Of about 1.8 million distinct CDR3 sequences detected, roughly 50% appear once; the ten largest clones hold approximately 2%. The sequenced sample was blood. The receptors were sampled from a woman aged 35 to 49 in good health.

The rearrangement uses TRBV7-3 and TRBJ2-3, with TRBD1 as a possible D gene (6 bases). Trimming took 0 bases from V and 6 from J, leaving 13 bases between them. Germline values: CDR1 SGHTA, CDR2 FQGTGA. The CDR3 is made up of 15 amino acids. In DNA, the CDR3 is TGTGCCAGCAGCTTAACTGCCAGCACAGGGGATACGCAGTATTTT. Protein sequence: CASSLTASTGDTQYF.

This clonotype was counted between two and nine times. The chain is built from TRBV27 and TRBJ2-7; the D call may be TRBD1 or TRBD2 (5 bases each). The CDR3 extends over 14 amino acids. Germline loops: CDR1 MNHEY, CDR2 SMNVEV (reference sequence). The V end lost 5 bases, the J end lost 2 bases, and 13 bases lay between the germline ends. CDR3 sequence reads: CASSKQEAPYEQYF. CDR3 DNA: TGTGCCAGCAGTAAACAGGAGGCGCCCTACGAGCAGTACTTC.

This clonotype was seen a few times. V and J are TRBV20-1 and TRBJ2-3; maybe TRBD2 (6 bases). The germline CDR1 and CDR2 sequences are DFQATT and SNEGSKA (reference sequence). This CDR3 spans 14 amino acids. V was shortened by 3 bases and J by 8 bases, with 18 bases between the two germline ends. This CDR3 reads CSARVPSPAGTQYF. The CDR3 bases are TGCAGTGCTAGGGTACCGAGCCCAGCGGGTACGCAGTATTTT.

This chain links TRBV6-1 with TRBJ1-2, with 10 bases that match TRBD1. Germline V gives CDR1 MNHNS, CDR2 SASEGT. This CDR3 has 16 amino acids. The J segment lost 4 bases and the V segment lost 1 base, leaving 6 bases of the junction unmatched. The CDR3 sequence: CASSEGTGTGVYGYTF. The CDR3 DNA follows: TGTGCCAGCAGTGAAGGGACCGGGACAGGGGTCTATGGCTACACCTTC.

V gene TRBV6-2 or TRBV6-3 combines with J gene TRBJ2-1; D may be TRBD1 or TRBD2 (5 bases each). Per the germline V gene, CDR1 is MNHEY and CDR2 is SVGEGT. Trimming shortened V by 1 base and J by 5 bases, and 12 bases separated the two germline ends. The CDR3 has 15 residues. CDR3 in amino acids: CASSYWDPGHNEQFF. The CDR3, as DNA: TGTGCCAGCAGTTACTGGGATCCGGGGCACAATGAGCAGTTCTTC.

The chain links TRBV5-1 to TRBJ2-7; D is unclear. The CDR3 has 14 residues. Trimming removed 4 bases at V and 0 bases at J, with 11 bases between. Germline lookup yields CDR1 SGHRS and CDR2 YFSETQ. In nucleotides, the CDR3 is TGCGCCAGCAGCAAAGATTTTAGCTCCTACGAGCAGTACTTC. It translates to CASSKDFSSYEQYF.

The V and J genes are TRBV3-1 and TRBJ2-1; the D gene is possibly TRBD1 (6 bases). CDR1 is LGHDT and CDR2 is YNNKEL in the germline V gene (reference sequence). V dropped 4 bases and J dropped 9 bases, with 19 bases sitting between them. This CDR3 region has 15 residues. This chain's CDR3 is CASSRDRSQGTEQFF. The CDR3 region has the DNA TGTGCCAGCAGCCGAGACAGGTCGCAGGGGACTGAGCAGTTCTTC.

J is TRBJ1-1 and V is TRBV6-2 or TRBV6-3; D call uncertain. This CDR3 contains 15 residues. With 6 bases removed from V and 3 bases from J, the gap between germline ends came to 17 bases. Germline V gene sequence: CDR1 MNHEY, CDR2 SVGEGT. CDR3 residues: CASSPPGRLDTEAFF. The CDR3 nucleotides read TGTGCCAGCAGCCCGCCTGGGAGGTTGGACACTGAAGCTTTCTTT.

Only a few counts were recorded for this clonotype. DNA of the CDR3: TGTGCCAGCAGTCAATGGGACAGACAAGGCTACACCTTC. It is translated as CASSQWDRQGYTF. The V gene is TRBV6-5, the J gene TRBJ1-2; 7 bases align to TRBD1. The germline gives CDR1 MNHEY, CDR2 SVGAGI. J lost 8 bases, V lost 5 bases, and 8 bases had no gene match. The CDR3 contains 13 residues.

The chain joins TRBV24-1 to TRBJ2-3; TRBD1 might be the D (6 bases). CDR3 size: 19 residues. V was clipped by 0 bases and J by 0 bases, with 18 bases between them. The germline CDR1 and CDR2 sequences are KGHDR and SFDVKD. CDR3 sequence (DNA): TGTGCCACCAGTGATTTGGCTACAGGGAATAAGTTTAGCACAGATACGCAGTATTTT. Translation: CATSDLATGNKFSTDTQYF.

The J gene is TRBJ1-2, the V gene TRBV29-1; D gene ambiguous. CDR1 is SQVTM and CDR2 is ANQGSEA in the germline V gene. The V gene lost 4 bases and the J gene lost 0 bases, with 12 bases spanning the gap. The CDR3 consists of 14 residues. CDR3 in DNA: TGCAGCGTTGTCCCCGACTTCTCTAACTATGGCTACACCTTC. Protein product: CSVVPDFSNYGYTF.

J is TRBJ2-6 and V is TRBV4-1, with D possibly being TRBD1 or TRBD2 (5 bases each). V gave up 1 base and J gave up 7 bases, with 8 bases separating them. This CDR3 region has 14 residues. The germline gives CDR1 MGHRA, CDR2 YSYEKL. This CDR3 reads CASSQVGVANVLTF. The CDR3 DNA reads TGCGCCAGCAGCCAAGTGGGGGTCGCCAACGTCCTGACTTTC.

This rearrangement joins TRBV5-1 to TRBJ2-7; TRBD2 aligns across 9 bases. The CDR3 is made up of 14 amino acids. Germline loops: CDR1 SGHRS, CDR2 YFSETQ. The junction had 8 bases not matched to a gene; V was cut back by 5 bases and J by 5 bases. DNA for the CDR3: TGCGCCAGCAGAATTAGCGGGGGTCCCGACGAGCAGTACTTC. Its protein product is CASRISGGPDEQYF.

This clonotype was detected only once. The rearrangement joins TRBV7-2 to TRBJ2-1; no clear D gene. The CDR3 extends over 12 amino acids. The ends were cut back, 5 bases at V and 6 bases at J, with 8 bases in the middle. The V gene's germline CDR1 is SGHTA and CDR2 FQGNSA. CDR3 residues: CASSHATNEQFF. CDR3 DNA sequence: TGTGCCAGCAGCCACGCCACCAATGAGCAGTTCTTC. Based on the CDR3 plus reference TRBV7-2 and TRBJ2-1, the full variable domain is GAGVSQSPSNKVTEKGKDVELRCDPISGHTALYWYRQSLGQGLEFLIYFQGNSAPDKSGLPSDRFSAERTGGSVSTLTIQRTQQEDSAVYLCASSHATNEQFFGPGTRLTVL.

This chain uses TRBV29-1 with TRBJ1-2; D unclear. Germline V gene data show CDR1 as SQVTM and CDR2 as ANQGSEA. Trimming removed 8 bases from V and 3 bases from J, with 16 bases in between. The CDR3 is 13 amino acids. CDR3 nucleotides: TGCAGCATCCCGGCTCCAAGCGACTATGGCTACACCTTC. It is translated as CSIPAPSDYGYTF.

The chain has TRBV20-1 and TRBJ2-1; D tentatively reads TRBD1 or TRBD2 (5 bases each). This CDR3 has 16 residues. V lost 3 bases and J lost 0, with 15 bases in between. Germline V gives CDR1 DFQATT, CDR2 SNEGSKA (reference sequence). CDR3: CSASRADTSSYNEQFF. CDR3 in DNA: TGCAGTGCTAGTAGAGCGGACACGAGCTCCTACAATGAGCAGTTCTTC.

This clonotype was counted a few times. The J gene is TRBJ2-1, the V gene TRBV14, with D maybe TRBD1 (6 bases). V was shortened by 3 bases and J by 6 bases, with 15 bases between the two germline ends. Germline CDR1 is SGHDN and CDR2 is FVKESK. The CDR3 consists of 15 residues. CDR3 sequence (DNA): TGTGCCAGCAGCCAGTTACAGGGAGTGTCCAATGAGCAGTTCTTC. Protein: CASSQLQGVSNEQFF.

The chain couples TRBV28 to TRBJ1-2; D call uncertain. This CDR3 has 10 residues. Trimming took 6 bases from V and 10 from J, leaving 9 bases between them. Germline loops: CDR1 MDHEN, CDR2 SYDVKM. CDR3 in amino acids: CASSQTVYTF. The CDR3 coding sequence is TGTGCCAGCAGCCAGACGGTCTACACCTTC.